These 7 T cell receptor beta chains originate from one sample sequenced in a study of graft-versus-host responses after intestinal transplantation. The repertoire was sequenced with immunoSEQ multiplex PCR; TCRdb's copy has only in-frame clones and lacks some. This table holds some 21,000 clones, 30% to 40% found once. CFSE-labeled responder cells (about 200,000) were plated with about 200,000 irradiated, violet-dye-labeled stimulator cells. Here the sequenced sample was alloreactive CD8+ T cells from a mixed lymphocyte reaction culture, taken before intestinal transplant. This sample's subset: CFSE-low proliferating T cells sorted from approximately six-day pre-transplant mixed lymphocyte reaction (GvH or HvG direction). The receptors were sampled from a human patient who received an intestinal transplant.

The chain employs TRBV7-9 and TRBJ2-7, with 7 bases that match TRBD1. The CDR3 is 14 amino acids. Trimming cost V 4 bases and J 0 bases; bases outside gene matches: 3. Germline assignment: CDR1 SEHNR and CDR2 FQNEAQ (reference sequence). CDR3 sequence reads: CASSSGQRSYEQYF. The CDR3 DNA follows: TGTGCCAGCAGCTCGGGACAGCGCTCCTACGAGCAGTACTTC.

CDR3 in DNA: TGTGCCAGCAGCTTACGCGGGAGGGGCACAGATACGCAGTATTTT. Translating it yields CASSLRGRGTDTQYF. V is TRBV7-9 and J is TRBJ2-3, with 9 bases matching TRBD2. Germline assignment: CDR1 SEHNR and CDR2 FQNEAQ (reference sequence). The V segment lost 2 bases and the J segment 1 base; nucleotides outside the gene matches: 1. This CDR3 is 15 amino acids long.

This clone is medium-sized within its sample. This chain connects TRBV11-2 to TRBJ2-1; D gene uncertain. The CDR3 has 12 residues. Germline-derived CDR1 and CDR2 are SGHAT and FQNNGV. V was pared by 6 bases and J by 0 bases, with 3 bases between. The CDR3 is CASSYSYNEQFF. The CDR3 DNA reads as TGTGCCAGCAGTTACTCCTACAATGAGCAGTTCTTC.

Note on this clone: A junction boundary mismatches the germline segment, possibly from a read error. The rearrangement joins TRBV6-1 to TRBJ1-2; 7 positions match TRBD1. The CDR3 runs 15 residues. In germline, CDR1 is MNHNS, CDR2 SASEGT. This chain's CDR3 is CAISETGQEIYGYTF. The CDR3 nucleotides are TGTGCCATCAGTGAGACCGGACAGGAGATCTATGGCTACACCTTC.

This clone appeared a few times. J is TRBJ1-1 and V is TRBV27, with D maybe TRBD1 (5 bases). Germline loops: CDR1 MNHEY, CDR2 SMNVEV (reference sequence). The germline V and J ends were trimmed by 3 bases and 5 bases, with 10 bases remaining between them. This CDR3 has 13 amino acids. CDR3 in DNA: TGTGCCAGCAGTTTTGGGGCGGAGACTGAAGCTTTCTTT. Protein product: CASSFGAETEAFF.

CDR3 amino acids: CASSPASGESNEQFF. CDR3 in DNA: TGTGCCAGCAGCCCCGCTAGCGGAGAGTCTAATGAGCAGTTCTTC. The chain joins TRBV7-6 to TRBJ2-1; 7 nucleotides line up with TRBD2. The ends lost 5 bases at V and 7 bases at J; junction bases unmatched: 11. The CDR3 loop spans 15 amino acids. Germline V gene lookup returns CDR1 SGHVS and CDR2 FNYEAQ.

This clone was observed a handful of times. The chain recombines TRBV6-6 with TRBJ2-1, with 11 bases fitting TRBD2. The CDR3 has 15 amino acids. With V trimmed by 6 bases and J by 4 bases, 5 bases remained unmatched. CDR1 and CDR2 (germline): MNHNY, SVGAGI (reference sequence). The CDR3 DNA reads TGTGCCAGCAGCGATACTAGCGGGAGTTACAATGAGCAGTTCTTC. Its protein product is CASSDTSGSYNEQFF.